A selection of T cell receptor beta chains follows, all from one sample in a study of CD8+ T cells in alopecia areata. This table comes from immunoSEQ multiplex PCR, and its TCRdb copy is limited to in-frame clones, with some not included. The top ten hold approximately 10% of the sample, which has some 170,000 clones, roughly 70% seen once. Here the sequenced sample was CD8+ T cells sorted from blood, taken at week 0. The receptors come from a human donor with alopecia areata. CDR3s include the opening cysteine and the closing phenylalanine or tryptophan. The D gene is left open where the match is weak.

v_call,d_call,j_call,cdr3_aa
TRBV5-1,TRBD2,TRBJ2-1,CASSWRGGHNEQFF
TRBV7-9,-,TRBJ1-1,CASSRGPNTEAFF
TRBV14,-,TRBJ2-7,CASRQDGSYEQYF
TRBV19,-,TRBJ1-5,CASSSGTDNQPQHF
TRBV5-1,TRBD2,TRBJ2-5,CASTAGGSETQYF
TRBV27,-,TRBJ2-7,CASRRSYGERRGSYEQYF
TRBV6-5,-,TRBJ2-1,CASSPRLEVGEQFF
TRBV21-1,-,TRBJ1-5,CASSNFYSDSNQPQHF
TRBV5-1,TRBD1,TRBJ1-1,CASRDRDTEAFF
TRBV19,-,TRBJ2-7,CASSDAGYSYEQYF
TRBV13,-,TRBJ1-1,CASSLGDLNTEAFF